The sequence of this TCR beta chain was determined in a study of blood T cell repertoires in COVID-19 (dated by TCRdb to 2020 to 2021). Background on the whole study: Samples from collaborators originated in the United States, Italy and Spain and spanned both the acute and convalescent phases of COVID-19. The material from the prospective study consisted of cDNA or gDNA derived from T cells, B-cell-depleted T cells, or PBMCs. Deeply sampled blood TCRbeta repertoires from subjects exposed to, actively infected with, or recovered from COVID-19 were included in the dataset. A freely available public database, intended as a resource for researchers studying the immune response to SARS-CoV-2, is where the repertoires were released. The samples were drawn from two sources: the first 160 participants of the ongoing ImmuneRACE study, and over 950 subjects contributed by 6 global collaborators. A de-identified subject ID, COVID-19 status, age in years and sex were almost always included in the sample metadata. Where HLA class I and class II types were available, the types were taken from metadata supplied by the sample provider, not from assay-based typing.

Each collaborating institution followed its own protocols to collect whole blood in K2EDTA tubes. For TCRbeta analysis, collaborator samples were shipped as frozen whole blood, as isolated PBMCs, or as DNA extracted from either sample type. The research as a whole found: The quantity of clinical and demographic metadata differed by source and by participant and was supplied without curation.

Points on this clone: Its antigen is not yet known. Base-call qualities are not available, and no considerably larger clone is one nucleotide away.

V lost 5 bases and J lost 1 base, and the count of bases not matched to a germline gene is 5. From its cysteine to its phenylalanine, the CDR3 spans 14 amino acids. Here the CDR3 DNA is all that survives: 42 bases in frame from base 1. CDR1 and CDR2 are drawn from the germline V gene: SGHTA, FQGNSA. TCRbeta CDR3 regions were amplified from genomic DNA using the immunoSEQ Assay, a bias-controlled multiplex PCR. The authors' pipeline ran thus. Nucleated cell counts per sample were estimated from amplification of reference gene primers within the assay. To quantify the absolute abundance of each unique TCRbeta CDR3 rearrangement, sequence reads were collapsed and filtered. For each sample, productive Simpson clonality was calculated as the square root of Simpson's diversity index across productive rearrangements. TCRdb took this table from immuneACCESS and kept in-frame rearrangements with V and J called. Such tables lack part of the clones; where checked against another copy, unresolved V genes explain under half of the gap, and the rest is unexplained. V and J calls and clone size follow that table, whereas D and trimming were derived from the DNA. In all, the sample holds nearly 110,000 clones, and about 90% of those were seen once. Jointly, the top ten make up more than 0.9% of the sample.

Recombination connected TRBV7-2 to TRBJ2-7, and TRBD1 matches 7 of the central bases. The clonotype comes from a woman in her 30s with acute or convalescent COVID-19. Input material: peripheral blood. The CDR3 region reads CASSRTGDSYEQYF. Read as DNA, the sequence is TGTGCCAGCAGCCGGACAGGCGATTCCTACGAGCAGTACTTC.